The present T cell receptor (beta chain) was sequenced within a study of shared clonotypes between healthy human individuals. The CDR3 spans 18 residues. Per germline, CDR1 SGHVS and CDR2 FQNEAQ. The J segment lost 0 bases and the V segment lost 2 bases, leaving 10 bases of the junction unmatched. In the original analysis: Sequence data from immunoSEQ were junction-only and lacked quality scores; consequently, filtering differed. Sequencing used immunoSEQ multiplex PCR; TCRdb keeps in-frame clones, though not all of them. That table is the source of V, J and clone size, and D and trimming were worked out from the DNA. The repertoire has approximately 720,000 clones, 72% of them found once; the top ten carry less than 2%.

Sample: memory CD4+ T cells sorted from blood. Sample subset: CD45RA-negative fraction. The chain is built from TRBV7-8 and TRBJ2-7; TRBD2 matches 10 bases. The sequence was obtained from a woman aged 30 to 39 in good health. The CDR3 is CASSLKWGSGGSSYEQYF. The DNA for the CDR3 is TGTGCCAGCAGCTTAAAATGGGGTAGCGGGGGGTCCTCCTACGAGCAGTACTTC.